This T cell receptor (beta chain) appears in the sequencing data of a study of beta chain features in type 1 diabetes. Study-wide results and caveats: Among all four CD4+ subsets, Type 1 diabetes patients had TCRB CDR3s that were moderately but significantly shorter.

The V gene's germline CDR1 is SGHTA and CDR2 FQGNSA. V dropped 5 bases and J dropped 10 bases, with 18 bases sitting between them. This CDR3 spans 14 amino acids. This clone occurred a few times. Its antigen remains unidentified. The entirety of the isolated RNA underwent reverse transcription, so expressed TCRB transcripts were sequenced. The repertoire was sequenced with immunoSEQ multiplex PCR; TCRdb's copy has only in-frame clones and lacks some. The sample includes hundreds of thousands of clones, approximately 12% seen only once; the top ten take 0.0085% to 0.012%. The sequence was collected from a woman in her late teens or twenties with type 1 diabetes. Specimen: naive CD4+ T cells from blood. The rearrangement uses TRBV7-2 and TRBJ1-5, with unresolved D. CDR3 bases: TGTGCCAGCAGCCTGTCCGGGAGGTCATCACCCCAGCATTTT. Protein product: CASSLSGRSSPQHF.